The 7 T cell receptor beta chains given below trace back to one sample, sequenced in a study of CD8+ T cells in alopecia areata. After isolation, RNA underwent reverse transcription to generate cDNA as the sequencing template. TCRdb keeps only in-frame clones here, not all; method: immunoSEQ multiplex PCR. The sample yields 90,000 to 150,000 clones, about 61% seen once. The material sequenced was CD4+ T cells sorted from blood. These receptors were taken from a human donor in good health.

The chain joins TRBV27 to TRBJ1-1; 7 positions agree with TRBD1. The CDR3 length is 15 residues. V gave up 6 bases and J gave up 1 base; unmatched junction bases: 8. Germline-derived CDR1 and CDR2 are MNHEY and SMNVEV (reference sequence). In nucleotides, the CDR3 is TGTGCCAGCAGCTCTTCAGGGGGGGAGAACACTGAAGCTTTCTTT. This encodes CASSSSGGENTEAFF.

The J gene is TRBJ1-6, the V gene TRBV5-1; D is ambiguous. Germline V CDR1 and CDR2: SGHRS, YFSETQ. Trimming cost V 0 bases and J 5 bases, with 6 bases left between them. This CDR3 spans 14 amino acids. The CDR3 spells CASSLEGNNSPLHF. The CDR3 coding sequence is TGCGCCAGCAGCTTGGAGGGAAATAATTCACCCCTCCACTTT.

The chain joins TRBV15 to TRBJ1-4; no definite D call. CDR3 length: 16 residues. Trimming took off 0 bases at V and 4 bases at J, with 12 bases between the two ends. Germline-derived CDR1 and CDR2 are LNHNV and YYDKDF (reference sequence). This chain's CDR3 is CATSRDSVAYNEKLFF. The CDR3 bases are TGTGCCACCAGCAGAGATAGTGTTGCCTATAATGAAAAACTGTTTTTT.

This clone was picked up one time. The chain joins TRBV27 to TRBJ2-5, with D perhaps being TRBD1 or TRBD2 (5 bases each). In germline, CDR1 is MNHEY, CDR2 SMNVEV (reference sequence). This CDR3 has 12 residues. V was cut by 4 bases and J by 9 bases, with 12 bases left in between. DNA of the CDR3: TGTGCCAGCAGTTCGGACCGAGGGGCCCAGTACTTC. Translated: CASSSDRGAQYF.

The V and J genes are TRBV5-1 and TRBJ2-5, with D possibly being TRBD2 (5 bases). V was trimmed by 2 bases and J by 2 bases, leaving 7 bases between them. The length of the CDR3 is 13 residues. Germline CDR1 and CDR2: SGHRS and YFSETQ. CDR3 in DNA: TGCGCCAGCAGCTTCCGGGATCAAGAGACCCAGTACTTC. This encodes CASSFRDQETQYF.

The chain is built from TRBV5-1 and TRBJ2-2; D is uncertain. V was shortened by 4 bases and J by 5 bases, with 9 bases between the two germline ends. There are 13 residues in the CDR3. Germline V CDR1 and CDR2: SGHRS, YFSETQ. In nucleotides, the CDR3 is TGCGCCAGCAGCCTGAGTGGTACCGGGGAGCTGTTTTTT. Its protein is CASSLSGTGELFF.

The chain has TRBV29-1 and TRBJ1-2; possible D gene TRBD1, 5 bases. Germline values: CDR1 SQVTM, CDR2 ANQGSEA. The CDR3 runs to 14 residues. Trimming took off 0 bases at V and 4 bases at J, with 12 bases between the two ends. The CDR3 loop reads CSVEDPGHGYGYTF. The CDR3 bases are TGCAGCGTTGAAGATCCCGGACACGGCTATGGCTACACCTTC.